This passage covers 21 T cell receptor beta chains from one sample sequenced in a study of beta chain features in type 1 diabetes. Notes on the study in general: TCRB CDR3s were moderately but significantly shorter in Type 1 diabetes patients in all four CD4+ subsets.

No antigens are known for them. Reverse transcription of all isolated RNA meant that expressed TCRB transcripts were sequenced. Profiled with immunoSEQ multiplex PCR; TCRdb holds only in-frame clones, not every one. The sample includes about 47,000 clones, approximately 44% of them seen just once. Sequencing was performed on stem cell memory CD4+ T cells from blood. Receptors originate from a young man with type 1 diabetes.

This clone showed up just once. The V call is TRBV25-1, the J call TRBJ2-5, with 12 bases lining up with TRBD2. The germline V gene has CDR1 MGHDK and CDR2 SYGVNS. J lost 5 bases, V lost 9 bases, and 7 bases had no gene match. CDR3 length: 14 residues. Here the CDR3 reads CASTLAGGAETQYF. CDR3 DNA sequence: TGTGCCAGTACCCTAGCGGGAGGGGCGGAGACCCAGTACTTC.

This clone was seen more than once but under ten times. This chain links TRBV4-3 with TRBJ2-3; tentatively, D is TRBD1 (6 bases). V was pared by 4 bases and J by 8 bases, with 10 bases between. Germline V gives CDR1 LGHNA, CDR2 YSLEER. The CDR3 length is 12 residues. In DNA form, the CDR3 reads TGCGCCAGCAGCCCGACAGGAGGTACGCAGTATTTT. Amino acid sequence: CASSPTGGTQYF.

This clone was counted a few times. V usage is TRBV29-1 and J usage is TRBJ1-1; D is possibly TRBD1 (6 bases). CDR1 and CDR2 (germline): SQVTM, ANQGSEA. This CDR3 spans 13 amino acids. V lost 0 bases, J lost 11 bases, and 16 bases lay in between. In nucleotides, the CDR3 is TGCAGCGTTGAAGAACTAGGGGGAGGGCGGGCTTTCTTT. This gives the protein CSVEELGGGRAFF.

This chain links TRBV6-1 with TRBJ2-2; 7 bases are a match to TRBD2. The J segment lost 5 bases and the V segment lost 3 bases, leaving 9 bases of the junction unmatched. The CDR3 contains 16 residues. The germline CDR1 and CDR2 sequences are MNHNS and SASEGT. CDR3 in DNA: TGTGCCAGCAGTGAGCTGGGAGGGCTTGGGACCGGGGAGCTGTTTTTT. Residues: CASSELGGLGTGELFF.

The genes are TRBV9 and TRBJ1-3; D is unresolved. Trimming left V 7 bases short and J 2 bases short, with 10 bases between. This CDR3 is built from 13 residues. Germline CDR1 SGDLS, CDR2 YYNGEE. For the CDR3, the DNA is TGTGCCAGCTCCCCGGGAACTGGAAACACCATATATTTT. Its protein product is CASSPGTGNTIYF.

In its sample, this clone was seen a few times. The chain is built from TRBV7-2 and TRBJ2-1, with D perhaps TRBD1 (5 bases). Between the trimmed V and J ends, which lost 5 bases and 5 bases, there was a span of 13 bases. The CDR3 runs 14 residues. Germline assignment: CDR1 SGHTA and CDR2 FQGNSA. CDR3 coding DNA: TGTGCCAGCAGCCTCAGGACATTAGACAATGAGCAGTTCTTC. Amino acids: CASSLRTLDNEQFF.

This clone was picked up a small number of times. The CDR3 spells CSATPVGVRISYNEQFF. CDR3 bases: TGCAGCGCCACTCCGGTCGGGGTAAGGATCTCCTACAATGAGCAGTTCTTC. This chain connects TRBV29-1 to TRBJ2-1; the D gene is possibly TRBD2 (5 bases). Looked up from germline, CDR1 is SQVTM and CDR2 is ANQGSEA. V lost 7 bases, J lost 0 bases, and 22 bases lay in between. CDR3 length equals 17 residues.

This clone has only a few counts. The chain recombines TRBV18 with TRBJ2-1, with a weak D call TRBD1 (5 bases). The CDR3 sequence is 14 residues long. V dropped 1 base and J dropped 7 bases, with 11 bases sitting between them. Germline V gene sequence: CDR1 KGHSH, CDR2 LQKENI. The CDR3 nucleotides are TGTGCCAGCTCACCACTCCAGGGTTGGAATGAGCAGTTCTTC. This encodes CASSPLQGWNEQFF.

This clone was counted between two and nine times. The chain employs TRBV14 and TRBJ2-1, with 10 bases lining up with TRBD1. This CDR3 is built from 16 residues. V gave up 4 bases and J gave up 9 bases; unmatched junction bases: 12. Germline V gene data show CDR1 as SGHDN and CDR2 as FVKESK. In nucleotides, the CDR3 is TGTGCCAGCAGCCGGGCGGTGGGGACAGGGGCTTTTGAGCAGTTCTTC. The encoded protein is CASSRAVGTGAFEQFF.

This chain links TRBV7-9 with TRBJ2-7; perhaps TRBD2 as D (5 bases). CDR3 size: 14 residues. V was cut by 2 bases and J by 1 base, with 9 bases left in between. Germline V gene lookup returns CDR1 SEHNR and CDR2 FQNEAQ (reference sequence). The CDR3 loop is CASSLIGESYEQYF. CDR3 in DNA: TGTGCCAGCAGCTTAATCGGGGAATCCTACGAGCAGTACTTC.

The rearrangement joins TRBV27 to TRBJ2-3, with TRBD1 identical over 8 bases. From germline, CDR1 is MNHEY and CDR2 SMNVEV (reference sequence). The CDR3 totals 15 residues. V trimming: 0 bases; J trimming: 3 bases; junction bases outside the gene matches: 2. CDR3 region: CASSLSQGATDTQYF. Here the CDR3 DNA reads TGTGCCAGCAGTTTATCTCAGGGGGCTACAGATACGCAGTATTTT.

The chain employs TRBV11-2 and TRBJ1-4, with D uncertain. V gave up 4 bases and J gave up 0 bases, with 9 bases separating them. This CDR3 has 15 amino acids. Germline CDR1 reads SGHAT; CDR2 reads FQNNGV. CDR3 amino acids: CASSSGLATNEKLFF. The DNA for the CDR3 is TGTGCCAGCAGCTCCGGACTTGCAACTAATGAAAAACTGTTTTTT.

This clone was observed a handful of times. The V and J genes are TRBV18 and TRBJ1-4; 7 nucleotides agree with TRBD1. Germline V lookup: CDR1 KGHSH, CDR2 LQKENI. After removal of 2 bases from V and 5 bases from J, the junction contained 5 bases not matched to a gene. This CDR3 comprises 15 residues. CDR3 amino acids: CASSPYTGANEKLFF. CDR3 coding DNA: TGTGCCAGCTCACCATACACAGGGGCGAATGAAAAACTGTTTTTT.

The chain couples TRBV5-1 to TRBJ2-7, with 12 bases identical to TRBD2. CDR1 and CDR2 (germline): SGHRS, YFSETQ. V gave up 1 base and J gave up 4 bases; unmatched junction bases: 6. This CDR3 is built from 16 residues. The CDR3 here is CASSLSLAGGLYEQYF. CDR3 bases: TGCGCCAGCAGCTTGAGCCTAGCGGGAGGGCTATACGAGCAGTACTTC.

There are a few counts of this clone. The CDR3 DNA reads as TGTGCCAGCAGCTTATCCCCTACTACTAGCGGGAGATACGAGCAGTACTTC. Translated, it gives CASSLSPTTSGRYEQYF. J is TRBJ2-7 and V is TRBV7-9, with 11 bases that match TRBD2. The germline gives CDR1 SEHNR, CDR2 FQNEAQ (reference sequence). Losses at the gene ends were 2 bases for V and 4 bases for J; bases not matched to a gene: 10. There are 17 residues in the CDR3.

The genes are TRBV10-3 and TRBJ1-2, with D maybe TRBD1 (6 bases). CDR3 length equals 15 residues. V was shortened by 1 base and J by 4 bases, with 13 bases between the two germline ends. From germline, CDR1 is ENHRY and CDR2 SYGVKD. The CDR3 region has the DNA TGTGCCATCAGTGAGTGGGGGGGCAAGCGCTATGGCTACACCTTC. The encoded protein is CAISEWGGKRYGYTF.

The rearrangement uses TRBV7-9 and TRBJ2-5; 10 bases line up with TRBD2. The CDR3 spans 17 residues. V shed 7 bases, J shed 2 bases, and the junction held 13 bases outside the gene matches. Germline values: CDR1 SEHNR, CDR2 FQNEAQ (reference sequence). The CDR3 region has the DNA TGTGCCAGCATCGGACTAGCGGATAGGATGGGGCAAGAGACCCAGTACTTC. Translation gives CASIGLADRMGQETQYF. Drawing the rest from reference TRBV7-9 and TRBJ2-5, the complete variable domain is DTGVSQNPRHKITKRGQNVTFRCDPISEHNRLYWYRQTLGQGPEFLTYFQNEAQLEKSRLLSDRFSAERPKGSFSTLEIQRTEQGDSAMYLCASIGLADRMGQETQYFGPGTRLLVL.

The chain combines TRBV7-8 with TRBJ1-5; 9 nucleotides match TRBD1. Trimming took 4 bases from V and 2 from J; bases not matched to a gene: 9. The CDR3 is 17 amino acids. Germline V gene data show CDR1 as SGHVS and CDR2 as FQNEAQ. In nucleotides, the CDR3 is TGTGCCAGCAGCTCTAAACCGGGACAGGGACGCAATCAGCCCCAGCATTTT. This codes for CASSSKPGQGRNQPQHF.

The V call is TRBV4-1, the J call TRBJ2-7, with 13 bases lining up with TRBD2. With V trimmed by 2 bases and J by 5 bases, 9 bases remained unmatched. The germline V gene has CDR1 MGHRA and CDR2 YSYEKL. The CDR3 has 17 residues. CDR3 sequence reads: CASSQLPGTSGNHEQYF. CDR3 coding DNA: TGCGCCAGCAGCCAACTCCCAGGGACTAGCGGGAATCACGAGCAGTACTTC.

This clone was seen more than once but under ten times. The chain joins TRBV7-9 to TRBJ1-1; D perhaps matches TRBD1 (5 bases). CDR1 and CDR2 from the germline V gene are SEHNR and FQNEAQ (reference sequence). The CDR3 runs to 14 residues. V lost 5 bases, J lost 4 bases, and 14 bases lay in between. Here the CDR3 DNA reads TGTGCCAGCAGCCCACGTGGGGCGGCCACTGAAGCTTTCTTT. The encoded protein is CASSPRGAATEAFF.

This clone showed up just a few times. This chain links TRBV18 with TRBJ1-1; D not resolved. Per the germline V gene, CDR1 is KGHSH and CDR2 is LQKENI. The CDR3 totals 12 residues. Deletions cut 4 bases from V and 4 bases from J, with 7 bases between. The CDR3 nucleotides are TGTGCCAGCTCACATGGAGGCACTGAAGCTTTCTTT. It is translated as CASSHGGTEAFF.